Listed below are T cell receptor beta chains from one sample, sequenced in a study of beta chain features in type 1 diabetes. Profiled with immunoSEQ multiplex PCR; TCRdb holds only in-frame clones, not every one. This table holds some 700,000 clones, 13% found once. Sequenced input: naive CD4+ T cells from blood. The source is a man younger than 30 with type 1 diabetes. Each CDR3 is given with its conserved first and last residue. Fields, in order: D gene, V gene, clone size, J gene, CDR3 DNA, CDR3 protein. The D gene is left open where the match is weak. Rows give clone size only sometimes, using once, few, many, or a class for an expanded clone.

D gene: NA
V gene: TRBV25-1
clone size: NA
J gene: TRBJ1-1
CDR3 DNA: TGTGCCAGCAGTCACCGAAGTTGGGCTTTCTTT
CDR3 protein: CASSHRSWAFF

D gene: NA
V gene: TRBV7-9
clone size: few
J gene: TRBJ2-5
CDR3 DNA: TGTGCCAGCAGCTTAAGTTTAATGGGAGGATTAGAGACCCAGTACTTC
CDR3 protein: CASSLSLMGGLETQYF

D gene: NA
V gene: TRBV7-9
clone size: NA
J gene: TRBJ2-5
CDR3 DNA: TGTGCCAGCAGCATGGACTCCCTTGGGGAGACCCAGTACTTC
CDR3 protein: CASSMDSLGETQYF

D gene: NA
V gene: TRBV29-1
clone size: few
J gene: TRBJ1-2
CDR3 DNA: TGCAGCGTTGAAGTCCGGCAGGGATGGGGCTACACCTTC
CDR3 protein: CSVEVRQGWGYTF

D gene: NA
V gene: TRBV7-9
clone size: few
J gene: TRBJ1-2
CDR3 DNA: TGTGCCAGCAACCTAGGGGGAGGCTACACCTTC
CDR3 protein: CASNLGGGYTF

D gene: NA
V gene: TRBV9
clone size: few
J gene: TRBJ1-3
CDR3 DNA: TGTGCCAGCAGCCAGGGCGGGCTCGGAAACACCATATATTTT
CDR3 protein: CASSQGGLGNTIYF

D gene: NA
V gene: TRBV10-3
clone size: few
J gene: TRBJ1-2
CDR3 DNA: TGTGCCATCAGTTCATCTGGGTCCTATGGCTACACCTTC
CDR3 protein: CAISSSGSYGYTF

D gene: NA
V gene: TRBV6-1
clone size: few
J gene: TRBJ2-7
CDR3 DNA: TGTGCCAGCAGTGAAGTGGGACTGGCGACTACCTACGAGCAGTACTTC
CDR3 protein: CASSEVGLATTYEQYF

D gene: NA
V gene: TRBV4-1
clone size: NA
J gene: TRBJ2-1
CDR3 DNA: TGCGCCAGCAGCCAAGATAATCCAGGTAGCTCCTACAATGAGCAGTTCTTC
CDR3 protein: CASSQDNPGSSYNEQFF

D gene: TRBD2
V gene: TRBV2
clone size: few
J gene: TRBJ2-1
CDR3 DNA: TGTGCCAGCAGTGAAGGGGGGGGCAATGAGCAGTTCTTC
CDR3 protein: CASSEGGGNEQFF

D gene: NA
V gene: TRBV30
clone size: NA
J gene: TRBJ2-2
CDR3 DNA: TGTGCCTCAGCGGAGCTAAACACCGGGGAGCTGTTTTTT
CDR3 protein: CASAELNTGELFF

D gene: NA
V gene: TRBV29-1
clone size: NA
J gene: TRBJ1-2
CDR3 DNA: TGCAGCGTTGGGCGTGGCAGGGCGGATGGCTACACCTTC
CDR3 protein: CSVGRGRADGYTF

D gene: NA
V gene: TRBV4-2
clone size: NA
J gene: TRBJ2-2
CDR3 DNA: TGTGCCAGCAGCGGTACAGCGAACACCGGGGAGCTGTTTTTT
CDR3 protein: CASSGTANTGELFF

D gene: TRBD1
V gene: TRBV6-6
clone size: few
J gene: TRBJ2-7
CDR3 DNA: TGTGCCAGCAAAGACCCGGGACAGCCTAACTCCTACGAGCAGTACTTC
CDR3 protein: CASKDPGQPNSYEQYF

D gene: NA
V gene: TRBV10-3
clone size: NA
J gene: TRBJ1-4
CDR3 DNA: TGTGCCATCAGTGATACGGACACTAATGAAAAACTGTTTTTT
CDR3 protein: CAISDTDTNEKLFF

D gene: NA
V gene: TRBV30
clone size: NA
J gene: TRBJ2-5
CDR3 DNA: TGTGCCTGGAGTGGCGAGCAGGAAGAGACCCAGTACTTC
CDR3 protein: CAWSGEQEETQYF

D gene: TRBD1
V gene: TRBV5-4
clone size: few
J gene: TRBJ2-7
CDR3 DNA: TGTGCCAGCAGCAGGTGGACAGGACCCTACGAGCAGTACTTC
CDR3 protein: CASSRWTGPYEQYF

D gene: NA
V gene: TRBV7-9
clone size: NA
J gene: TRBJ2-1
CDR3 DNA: TGTGCCAGCAGCACAGGACAGAACAATGAGCAGTTCTTC
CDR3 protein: CASSTGQNNEQFF

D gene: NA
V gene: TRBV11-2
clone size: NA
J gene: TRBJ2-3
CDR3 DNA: TGTGCCAGCAGCTTATTACGGGGGGATACGCAGTATTTT
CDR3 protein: CASSLLRGDTQYF

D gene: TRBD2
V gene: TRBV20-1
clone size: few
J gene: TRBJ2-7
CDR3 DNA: TGCAGTGCTATCGGGGGGGCCGAGCAGTACTTC
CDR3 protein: CSAIGGAEQYF

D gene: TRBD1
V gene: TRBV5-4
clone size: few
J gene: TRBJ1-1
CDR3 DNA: TGTGCCAGCAGCGGGACAGGAAAGAACACTGAAGCTTTCTTT
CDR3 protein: CASSGTGKNTEAFF

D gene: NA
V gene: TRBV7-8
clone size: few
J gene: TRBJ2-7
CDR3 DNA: TGTGCCAGCAGCTTCTCCTACGAGCAGTACTTC
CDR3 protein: CASSFSYEQYF

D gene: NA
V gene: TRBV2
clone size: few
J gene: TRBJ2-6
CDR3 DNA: TGTGCCAGCAGTGAAAGGTCGATGGTTTCTGGGGCCAACGTCCTGACTTTC
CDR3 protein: CASSERSMVSGANVLTF

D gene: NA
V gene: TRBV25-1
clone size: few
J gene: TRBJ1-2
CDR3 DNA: TGTGCCAGCAGTGGCTGGACAGTCTCCTATGGCTACACCTTC
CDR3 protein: CASSGWTVSYGYTF

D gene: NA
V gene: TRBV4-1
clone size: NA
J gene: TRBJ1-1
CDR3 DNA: TGCGCCAGCAGCCAAGCCGAGGTGTTCGACACTGAAGCTTTCTTT
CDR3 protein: CASSQAEVFDTEAFF

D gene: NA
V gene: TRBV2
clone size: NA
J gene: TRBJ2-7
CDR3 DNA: TGTGCCAGCAGTGAATGGGGGACGCGGGGCGACGAGCAGTACTTC
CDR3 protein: CASSEWGTRGDEQYF

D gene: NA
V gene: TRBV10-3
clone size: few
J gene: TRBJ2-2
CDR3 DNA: TGTGCCATCTCCTTGGCCGCCGACACCGGGGAGCTGTTTTTT
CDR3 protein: CAISLAADTGELFF